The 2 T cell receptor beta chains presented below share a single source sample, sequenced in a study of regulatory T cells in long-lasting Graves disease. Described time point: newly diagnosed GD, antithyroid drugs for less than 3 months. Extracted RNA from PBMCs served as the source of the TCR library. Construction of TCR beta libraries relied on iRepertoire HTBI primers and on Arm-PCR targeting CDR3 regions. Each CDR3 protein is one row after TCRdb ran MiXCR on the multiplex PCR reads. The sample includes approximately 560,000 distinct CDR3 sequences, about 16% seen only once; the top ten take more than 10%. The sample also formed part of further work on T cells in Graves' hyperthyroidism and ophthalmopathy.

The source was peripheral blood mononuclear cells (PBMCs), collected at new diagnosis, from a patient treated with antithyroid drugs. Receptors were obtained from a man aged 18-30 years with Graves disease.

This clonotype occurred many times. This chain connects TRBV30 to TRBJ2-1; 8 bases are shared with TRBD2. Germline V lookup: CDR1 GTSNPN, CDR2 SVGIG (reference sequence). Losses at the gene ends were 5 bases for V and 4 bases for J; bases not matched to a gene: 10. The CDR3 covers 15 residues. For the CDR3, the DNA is TGTGCCTGGGAAGCGGGAGCGAACTTATACAATGAGCAGTTCTTC. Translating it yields CAWEAGANLYNEQFF.

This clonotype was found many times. The CDR3 loop reads CASSYRPGDRPPGNEQFF. The DNA for the CDR3 is TGTGCCAGCAGTTACAGGCCGGGGGACAGGCCTCCGGGGAATGAGCAGTTCTTC. This chain joins TRBV6-5 and TRBJ2-1, with 8 bases fitting TRBD1. CDR3 length equals 18 residues. The germline gives CDR1 MNHEY, CDR2 SVGAGI. With 2 bases clipped from V and 7 bases from J, the junction kept 16 bases outside the gene matches.